The source of this TCR beta chain is a study of response to subunit inactivated influenza vaccine. Findings and limits, study-wide: It was suggested by the authors that few new T cells are recruited by each seasonal influenza vaccination.

The CDR3 contains 17 residues. Germline trimming cut 0 bases from V and 0 bases from J; bases unmatched to any gene: 8. Germline V gene data show CDR1 as LGHNA and CDR2 as YSLEER. TCRdb re-analysed the RT-PCR reads in MiXCR, keeping a single row per CDR3 protein. The sample has 590,000 or so distinct CDR3 sequences, 13% to 15% seen once. For this clonotype: Its antigen is undetermined.

The gene calls are TRBV4-3 and TRBJ2-7; 7 nucleotides line up with TRBD2. The TCR was taken from a middle-aged man who received an inactivated influenza vaccine. Sequences were derived from PBMCs from blood, sampled 14 days before vaccination. The CDR3 reads CASSQEWLAVSSYEQYF. The CDR3 DNA sequence: TGCGCCAGCAGCCAAGAGTGGCTAGCGGTAAGCTCCTACGAGCAGTACTTC.